These 9 T cell receptor beta chains came from one sample sequenced in a study of blood T cell repertoires in COVID-19. Measured with immunoSEQ multiplex PCR; TCRdb has only the in-frame clones, and not every one. The sample holds tens of thousands of clones, 88% seen once. The sample comprised peripheral blood. The receptor set was obtained from a human donor in a cohort sampled during active COVID-19.

V and J are TRBV19 and TRBJ2-2; D perhaps matches TRBD1 (5 bases). The germline CDR1 and CDR2 sequences are LNHDA and SQIVND (reference sequence). V lost 6 bases and J 3 bases, leaving 14 bases between the germline ends. The CDR3 spans 15 residues. In DNA, the CDR3 is TGTGCCAGTAGCAAGGGGCCCGCGCACACCGGGGAGCTGTTTTTT. Protein: CASSKGPAHTGELFF.

This clone has a single count. V is TRBV28 and J is TRBJ1-5; D not resolved. Trimming left V 3 bases short and J 3 bases short, with 6 bases between. CDR3 length equals 13 residues. CDR1 and CDR2 (germline): MDHEN, SYDVKM. In DNA, the CDR3 is TGTGCCAGCAGTTTGTACTTCAATCAGCCCCAGCATTTT. Its protein product is CASSLYFNQPQHF.

The chain is built from TRBV18 and TRBJ2-7; perhaps TRBD2 as D (6 bases). Germline values: CDR1 KGHSH, CDR2 LQKENI. Trimming stripped 0 bases from V and 6 bases from J, with 12 bases between. The CDR3 has 14 amino acids. The CDR3 DNA is TGTGCCAGCTCACCACCGGGGGGTAGTGCCGAGCAGTACTTC. As protein: CASSPPGGSAEQYF.

The table lists this clone with a few counts. The chain couples TRBV6-5 to TRBJ1-2; 8 nucleotides agree with TRBD1. The V segment lost 2 bases and the J segment 8 bases; nucleotides outside the gene matches: 4. The CDR3 length is 13 residues. Germline assignment: CDR1 MNHEY and CDR2 SVGAGI. CDR3 sequence reads: CASSYGQGGGYTF. The DNA for the CDR3 is TGTGCCAGCAGTTACGGACAGGGAGGGGGCTACACCTTC.

The chain is built from TRBV5-1 and TRBJ2-1, with 7 bases that match TRBD2. V lost 3 bases, J lost 7 bases, and 13 bases stayed unmatched. In germline, CDR1 is SGHRS, CDR2 YFSETQ. The CDR3 is 16 amino acids. CDR3 region: CASSSGRSGLKNEQFF. CDR3 nucleotides: TGCGCCAGCAGCTCCGGGAGGTCAGGGCTTAAGAATGAGCAGTTCTTC.

Of note for this clone: The germline gene is not matched at one end of the junction; a read error may be the cause. The CDR3 spells CEKPVAGARIF. The CDR3 coding sequence is TGTGAAAAACCAGTAGCTGGAGCTAGGATTTTT. The V gene is TRBV25-1, the J gene TRBJ1-4; D is ambiguous. This CDR3 has 11 amino acids. Germline V gene lookup returns CDR1 MGHDK and CDR2 SYGVNS.

The CDR3 DNA reads as TGTGCCAGCAGCAAAGTAAAGGGGGAGAGCTCCTACGAGCAGTACTTC. Its protein is CASSKVKGESSYEQYF. The rearrangement uses TRBV21-1 and TRBJ2-7; no DNA check was done on the table's D call, TRBD1. TRBV21-1 is an annotated pseudogene. CDR3 length equals 16 residues.

CDR3 sequence (DNA): TGTGCCAGCAGTCCTCACATGAGAGGGGGGGGCAAAAACAATGAGCAGTTCTTC. Protein sequence: CASSPHMRGGGKNNEQFF. The genes are TRBV27 and TRBJ2-1, with D tentatively TRBD2 (7 bases). V lost 5 bases and J 5 bases, leaving 25 bases between the germline ends. In germline, CDR1 is MNHEY, CDR2 SMNVEV (reference sequence). The CDR3 contains 18 residues.

In nucleotides, the CDR3 is TGTGCCAGCAGCCAGGACAGCTCCCGTAACTACGAGCAGTACTTC. Translation gives CASSQDSSRNYEQYF. This rearrangement joins TRBV7-9 to TRBJ2-7; D may be TRBD1 (6 bases). The CDR3 has 15 residues. Germline CDR1 reads SEHNR; CDR2 reads FQNEAQ (reference sequence). V was cut by 5 bases and J by 3 bases, with 17 bases left in between.